Listed below are T cell receptor beta chains from one sample, sequenced in a study of T cells in Graves' hyperthyroidism and ophthalmopathy. TCRdb reanalysed the multiplex PCR reads using MiXCR and keeps one entry per CDR3 protein. The profile shows 300,000 to 400,000 distinct CDR3 sequences, under 15% of them singletons. Sequencing was performed on blood. The receptors derive from a woman aged 18-35 years with Graves' hyperthyroidism. Each CDR3 is given with its conserved first and last residue. The D gene is left open where the match is weak. Clone size is given for some rows only: seen once, a few or many times, or a class if the clone is expanded.

d_call: .
v_call: TRBV7-2
clone_size: many
j_call: TRBJ2-5
cdr3_nt: TGTGCCAGCAGCTACCGCGCTGACATCCAAGAGACCCAGTACTTC
cdr3_aa: CASSYRADIQETQYF

d_call: TRBD2
v_call: TRBV5-1
clone_size: many
j_call: TRBJ2-2
cdr3_nt: TGCGCCAGCAGCCCTAGCGGGGACACCGGGGAGCTGTTTTTT
cdr3_aa: CASSPSGDTGELFF

d_call: TRBD1
v_call: TRBV19
clone_size: .
j_call: TRBJ2-1
cdr3_nt: TGTGCCAGTAGCCACCCCCGGGACAGGGGTTTCCATGAGCAGTTCTTC
cdr3_aa: CASSHPRDRGFHEQFF

d_call: .
v_call: TRBV6-1
clone_size: many
j_call: TRBJ1-2
cdr3_nt: TGTGCCAGCCGCCAGGGACGGTCTGAAACTATGGGCTACACCTTC
cdr3_aa: CASRQGRSETMGYTF

d_call: .
v_call: TRBV7-2
clone_size: .
j_call: TRBJ1-5
cdr3_nt: TGTGCCAGCAGCTTCTACGGGTTGGATCAGCCCCAGCACTTT
cdr3_aa: CASSFYGLDQPQHF

d_call: TRBD2
v_call: TRBV20-1
clone_size: many
j_call: TRBJ2-3
cdr3_nt: TGCAGTGAGCTAGCTAGCGGGAGTTTCGCAGATACGCAGTATTTT
cdr3_aa: CSELASGSFADTQYF

d_call: TRBD2
v_call: TRBV4-1
clone_size: many
j_call: TRBJ2-1
cdr3_nt: TGCGCCAGCAGCCTAGAATGGACTAGCGGGAGCCATGAGCAGTTCTTC
cdr3_aa: CASSLEWTSGSHEQFF

d_call: TRBD2
v_call: TRBV5-1
clone_size: .
j_call: TRBJ2-3
cdr3_nt: TGCGCCAGCAGCTTGGGACTAGCGGTAGATACGCAGTATTTT
cdr3_aa: CASSLGLAVDTQYF

d_call: .
v_call: TRBV7-3
clone_size: .
j_call: TRBJ1-2
cdr3_nt: TGTGCCAGCAGCTTAGTGTCACAAGCTAACTATGGCTACACCTTC
cdr3_aa: CASSLVSQANYGYTF

d_call: TRBD1
v_call: TRBV28
clone_size: many
j_call: TRBJ2-5
cdr3_nt: TGTGCCAGCAGCTCCGGGACAGGGGGCGAAGAGACCCAGTACTTC
cdr3_aa: CASSSGTGGEETQYF

d_call: .
v_call: TRBV6-1
clone_size: .
j_call: TRBJ2-2
cdr3_nt: TGTGCCAGCAGTGAAGACAGGGAGGTCACCGGGGAGCCGTTTTTT
cdr3_aa: CASSEDREVTGEPFF

d_call: TRBD1
v_call: TRBV13
clone_size: many
j_call: TRBJ1-6
cdr3_nt: TGTGCCAGCAGCTTTAGGGGACAGGGATATTCACCCCTCCACTTT
cdr3_aa: CASSFRGQGYSPLHF

d_call: TRBD1
v_call: TRBV19
clone_size: many
j_call: TRBJ1-5
cdr3_nt: TGTGCCAGTACCTGGGACAGCTATAGCAATCAGCCCCAGCATTTT
cdr3_aa: CASTWDSYSNQPQHF

d_call: .
v_call: TRBV12-3/TRBV12-4
clone_size: many
j_call: TRBJ2-1
cdr3_nt: TGTGCCAGCAGTTTACCCCCGGGGTCCGGTGAGCAGTTCTTC
cdr3_aa: CASSLPPGSGEQFF

d_call: .
v_call: TRBV28
clone_size: many
j_call: TRBJ1-2
cdr3_nt: TGTGCCAGCAGCCCTGACAGTAACTATGGCTACACCTTC
cdr3_aa: CASSPDSNYGYTF

d_call: TRBD2
v_call: TRBV4-3
clone_size: .
j_call: TRBJ2-7
cdr3_nt: TGCGCCAGCAGCCGACTAGCGGGAGGATCAGACGAGCAGTACTTC
cdr3_aa: CASSRLAGGSDEQYF

d_call: .
v_call: TRBV3-1
clone_size: many
j_call: TRBJ2-5
cdr3_nt: TGTGCCAGCAGCCAAGAGAGGGGCTACCAAGAGACCCAGTACTTC
cdr3_aa: CASSQERGYQETQYF

d_call: .
v_call: TRBV5-1
clone_size: many
j_call: TRBJ2-3
cdr3_nt: TGCGCCAGCAGCTTGGCCGGGGGACGGGAGGATACGCAGTATTTT
cdr3_aa: CASSLAGGREDTQYF

d_call: TRBD1
v_call: TRBV6-2/TRBV6-3
clone_size: few
j_call: TRBJ1-5
cdr3_nt: TGTGCCAGTAGACGGGACAGGGGCGGATGGGGCAATCAGCCCCAGCATTTT
cdr3_aa: CASRRDRGGWGNQPQHF

d_call: TRBD2
v_call: TRBV5-1
clone_size: once
j_call: TRBJ2-3
cdr3_nt: TGCGCCAGCAGCTTGGGACTAGCGGCAGATTCTAGCACAGATACGCAGTATTTT
cdr3_aa: CASSLGLAADSSTDTQYF

d_call: .
v_call: TRBV28
clone_size: many
j_call: TRBJ1-2
cdr3_nt: TGTGCCAGCAGTTCCCTTGGGCAGGGCCTAGATGGCTACACCTTC
cdr3_aa: CASSSLGQGLDGYTF

d_call: .
v_call: TRBV6-2/TRBV6-3
clone_size: .
j_call: TRBJ2-6
cdr3_nt: TGTGCCAGCACCGGGCGGATGCTGACCAACGTCCTGACTTTC
cdr3_aa: CASTGRMLTNVLTF

d_call: TRBD1
v_call: TRBV6-1
clone_size: few
j_call: TRBJ1-5
cdr3_nt: TGTGCCAGCAGTCCCCCGACAGGGGCCGGAGGTAGCAATCAGCCCCAGCATTTT
cdr3_aa: CASSPPTGAGGSNQPQHF

d_call: .
v_call: TRBV6-1
clone_size: many
j_call: TRBJ1-6
cdr3_nt: TGTGCCAGCAGTTCCAGGCGGGGCTCCTATAATTCACCCCTCCACTTT
cdr3_aa: CASSSRRGSYNSPLHF

d_call: .
v_call: TRBV27
clone_size: many
j_call: TRBJ1-4
cdr3_nt: TGTGCCAGCAGTTTATCTCGGGGGAGTGAAAAACTGTTTTTT
cdr3_aa: CASSLSRGSEKLFF

d_call: TRBD2
v_call: TRBV7-3
clone_size: many
j_call: TRBJ2-3
cdr3_nt: TGTGCCAGCAGCTTAAGAGGCGGGGGGGGCTCAGATACGCAGTATTTT
cdr3_aa: CASSLRGGGGSDTQYF

d_call: .
v_call: TRBV10-3
clone_size: .
j_call: TRBJ2-1
cdr3_nt: TGTGCCATCAGTGAGTCCGCAGGGACGAAGCAGTTCTTC
cdr3_aa: CAISESAGTKQFF

d_call: TRBD2
v_call: TRBV20-1
clone_size: many
j_call: TRBJ2-1
cdr3_nt: TGCAGTGCTAGAGATCTCTGGGGGAGGGCGGATGAGCAGTTCTTC
cdr3_aa: CSARDLWGRADEQFF

d_call: .
v_call: TRBV12-3/TRBV12-4
clone_size: many
j_call: TRBJ2-5
cdr3_nt: TGTGCCAGCAGCCGACCCGGGACGCGGACCCAGTACTTC
cdr3_aa: CASSRPGTRTQYF

d_call: .
v_call: TRBV28
clone_size: many
j_call: TRBJ2-7
cdr3_nt: TGTGCCAGCAGTTTAACGGGACAAGCCTACGAGCAGTACTTC
cdr3_aa: CASSLTGQAYEQYF

d_call: TRBD1
v_call: TRBV6-1
clone_size: many
j_call: TRBJ2-2
cdr3_nt: TGTGCCAGCAGGCGAGACAGGGGAAACACCGGGGAGCTGTTTTTT
cdr3_aa: CASRRDRGNTGELFF

d_call: .
v_call: TRBV24-1
clone_size: many
j_call: TRBJ1-5
cdr3_nt: TGTGCCACCAGTGATCCAGGGACCAATCAGCCCCAGCATTTT
cdr3_aa: CATSDPGTNQPQHF

d_call: .
v_call: TRBV3-1
clone_size: many
j_call: TRBJ2-5
cdr3_nt: TGTGCCAGCAGCCGAGGATTAGAGACCCAGTACTTC
cdr3_aa: CASSRGLETQYF

d_call: TRBD2
v_call: TRBV20-1
clone_size: many
j_call: TRBJ2-3
cdr3_nt: TGCAGTGCTACTCAGCGGGAGGCGGGCACAGATACGCAGTATTTT
cdr3_aa: CSATQREAGTDTQYF

d_call: TRBD2
v_call: TRBV29-1
clone_size: many
j_call: TRBJ2-5
cdr3_nt: TGCAGCGTTGCGGGGGGAAAAGAGACCCAGTACTTC
cdr3_aa: CSVAGGKETQYF

d_call: TRBD2
v_call: TRBV2
clone_size: many
j_call: TRBJ2-2
cdr3_nt: TGTGCCAGCAGTGAACGAGGGAGGGGATCCGGGGAGCTGTTTTTT
cdr3_aa: CASSERGRGSGELFF

d_call: .
v_call: TRBV15
clone_size: .
j_call: TRBJ2-5
cdr3_nt: TGTGCCACCGCCCAGGACAGACACCCTCAGTACTTC
cdr3_aa: CATAQDRHPQYF

d_call: .
v_call: TRBV12-3/TRBV12-4
clone_size: many
j_call: TRBJ2-2
cdr3_nt: TGTGCCAGCAGTCCTTACGGGGGTAGCACCGGGGAGCTGTTTTTT
cdr3_aa: CASSPYGGSTGELFF

d_call: .
v_call: TRBV4-2
clone_size: few
j_call: TRBJ1-2
cdr3_nt: TGTGCCAGCAGCCAAGTACGACAGCCTAACTATGGCTACACCTTC
cdr3_aa: CASSQVRQPNYGYTF

d_call: TRBD2
v_call: TRBV7-2
clone_size: many
j_call: TRBJ2-3
cdr3_nt: TGTGCCAGCATGGACCAGACTAGCGGGGGGTTCACAGATACGCAGTATTTT
cdr3_aa: CASMDQTSGGFTDTQYF

d_call: .
v_call: TRBV9
clone_size: few
j_call: TRBJ2-1
cdr3_nt: TGTGCCAGCAGCCCTGTACTAACCAATGAGCAGTTCTTC
cdr3_aa: CASSPVLTNEQFF

d_call: .
v_call: TRBV12-3/TRBV12-4
clone_size: many
j_call: TRBJ2-5
cdr3_nt: TGTGCCAGCAGTCCCTCAAGCCAAGAGACCCAGTACTTC
cdr3_aa: CASSPSSQETQYF

d_call: .
v_call: TRBV6-1
clone_size: many
j_call: TRBJ1-2
cdr3_nt: TGTGCCATTTCCCCCGCCCGTCGGAGGAACTATGGCTACACCTTC
cdr3_aa: CAISPARRRNYGYTF

d_call: .
v_call: TRBV4-3
clone_size: .
j_call: TRBJ1-2
cdr3_nt: TGCGCCAGCAGCCAAGAGAACAGGGTAGGGTGGAAAAACTATGGCTACACCTTC
cdr3_aa: CASSQENRVGWKNYGYTF

d_call: .
v_call: TRBV2
clone_size: many
j_call: TRBJ2-1
cdr3_nt: TGTGCCAGCAGTGAAGGTTTTGGCGGACCCTACAATGAGCAGTTCTTC
cdr3_aa: CASSEGFGGPYNEQFF

d_call: TRBD1
v_call: TRBV30
clone_size: .
j_call: TRBJ1-5
cdr3_nt: TGTGCCTGGAGTTTGGGACAGGGGCAACCCCAGCATTTT
cdr3_aa: CAWSLGQGQPQHF

d_call: .
v_call: TRBV11-2
clone_size: many
j_call: TRBJ2-1
cdr3_nt: TGTGCCAGCAGCGGGACTTACAATGAGCAGTTCTTC
cdr3_aa: CASSGTYNEQFF

d_call: .
v_call: TRBV29-1
clone_size: many
j_call: TRBJ1-1
cdr3_nt: TGCAGCGTTGAGGGGGCTTGGTACACTGAAGCTTTCTTT
cdr3_aa: CSVEGAWYTEAFF

d_call: TRBD1
v_call: TRBV3-1
clone_size: many
j_call: TRBJ2-1
cdr3_nt: TGTGCCAGCGAAGGGGGCGAGGAGCAGTTCTTC
cdr3_aa: CASEGGEEQFF

d_call: .
v_call: TRBV6-2/TRBV6-3
clone_size: .
j_call: TRBJ2-1
cdr3_nt: TGTGCCAGCACCGACGGGCAGGGACCTTACAATGGGCAGTTCTTC
cdr3_aa: CASTDGQGPYNGQFF